This T cell receptor beta chain comes out of a study of CD8 T cells in Susac syndrome. RNA, at roughly 0.45 to 1 ug, was reverse transcribed with random hexamers. Amplification of TCR beta CDR3 by immunoSEQ multiplex PCR spanned 54 Vbeta and 13 Jbeta. TCRdb analysed the immunoSEQ multiplex PCR reads with MiXCR anew, one entry per CDR3 protein. The repertoire has about 400,000 distinct CDR3 sequences, approximately 89% of them found once; the top ten carry 0.09% to 0.15%. The authors sequenced TCR beta from blood CD8+ and CD4+ T cells. Relapsing-remitting disease, either stable or active, was present in the multiple sclerosis controls, who were treatment-naive patients. V was clipped by 3 bases and J by 0 bases; unmatched bases: 6. Germline-derived CDR1 and CDR2 are SGDLS and YYNGEE. This CDR3 is built from 17 residues. Overall study results and limits: It was acknowledged in the study that its TCR sequencing and HLA analysis involved a relatively small number of individuals.

In the case of this clonotype: Its antigen is still unknown.

Sequenced material: CD8+ T cells from PBMCs. This chain connects TRBV9 to TRBJ2-1; 10 positions match TRBD2. This clonotype was sampled from a human donor with multiple sclerosis. CDR3 loop: CASSAGPSGSSYNEQFF. The CDR3 bases are TGTGCCAGCAGCGCCGGACCTAGCGGGAGCTCCTACAATGAGCAGTTCTTC.